The TCR beta chain described here comes from a study of cytomegalovirus exposure and HLA in healthy donors. The CDR3 spans 13 residues. Germline CDR1 reads SQVTM; CDR2 reads ANQGSEA. V trimming: 7 bases; J trimming: 5 bases; junction bases outside the gene matches: 9. Study-wide findings and caveats: It was reported that the classifier diagnosed cytomegalovirus status with high specificity and sensitivity in both the original and validation cohorts.

With regard to this clone: Its antigen is not known.

PCR was performed using 60 Vbeta and 13 Jbeta primers. Method: immunoSEQ multiplex PCR; TCRdb's copy keeps in-frame clones and lacks some. The table for this sample gives some 70,000 clones. The chain joins TRBV29-1 to TRBJ2-7, with 9 bases aligning to TRBD1. Material for sequencing was PBMCs. The clonotype originates from a middle-aged man in good health and CMV-seronegative. The CDR3 loop is CSAGRTGVHEQYF. In DNA, the CDR3 is TGCAGCGCGGGCCGGACAGGGGTCCACGAGCAGTACTTC.